The next 6 T cell receptor beta chains were all read from a single sample in a study of spatial heterogeneity in lung cancer. TCRdb called the 5' RACE reads again in MiXCR, with one record for every CDR3 protein. The sample carries tens of thousands of distinct CDR3 sequences, approximately 12% recorded once. Time point described: sample taken at primary tumor resection. Sequences were derived from PBMCs, sampled at surgery. The receptors here all came from a male donor with early-stage non-small cell lung cancer.

This clonotype showed up just a few times. This chain joins TRBV6-6 and TRBJ1-1, with D possibly being TRBD1 (6 bases). Germline V gene sequence: CDR1 MNHNY, CDR2 SVGAGI (reference sequence). The CDR3 contains 13 residues. V lost 4 bases and J 5 bases, leaving 11 bases between the germline ends. The CDR3 loop is CASSSSQGTEAFF. The CDR3, as DNA: TGTGCCAGCAGTTCCTCCCAGGGGACTGAAGCTTTCTTT.

The table lists this clonotype with many counts. V usage is TRBV29-1 and J usage is TRBJ2-7, with 10 bases fitting TRBD2. CDR3 length equals 14 residues. Looked up from germline, CDR1 is SQVTM and CDR2 is ANQGSEA. V was clipped by 5 bases and J by 2 bases; unmatched bases: 6. CDR3 coding DNA: TGCAGCGTTTTCACCGGGACTAGCGCCTACGAGCAGTACTTC. Protein: CSVFTGTSAYEQYF.

This clonotype was counted at least ten times. V gene TRBV12-3 or TRBV12-4 combines with J gene TRBJ1-4; no clear D gene. With 7 bases removed from V and 10 bases from J, the gap between germline ends came to 10 bases. The CDR3 is 11 residues long. This CDR3 reads CASTFSGKLFF. CDR3 in DNA: TGTGCCAGCACATTCTCTGGAAAACTGTTTTTT.

A few counts support this clonotype. V is TRBV11-2 and J is TRBJ2-2, with D tentatively TRBD2 (5 bases). Germline loops: CDR1 SGHAT, CDR2 FQNNGV. Trimming took off 5 bases at V and 5 bases at J, with 24 bases between the two ends. The CDR3 has 18 residues. CDR3 DNA sequence: TGTGCCAGCAGCGCCCGTCCGGGGTACAGACGATCGACCGGGGAGCTGTTTTTT. Protein sequence: CASSARPGYRRSTGELFF. Looking up the rest from reference TRBV11-2 and TRBJ2-2 gives the full variable domain: EAGVAQSPRYKIIEKRQSVAFWCNPISGHATLYWYQQILGQGPKLLIQFQNNGVVDDSQLPKDRFSAERLKGVDSTLKIQPAKLEDSAVYLCASSARPGYRRSTGELFFGEGSRLTVL.

This clonotype has a handful of counts. This sequence joins TRBV7-2 and TRBJ2-3; 9 bases map to TRBD2. V shed 2 bases and J 2 bases; nucleotides not matched to a gene: 11. The CDR3 has 18 amino acids. CDR1 and CDR2 (germline): SGHTA, FQGNSA. The CDR3 DNA reads as TGTGCCAGCAGCTTAAATCTAGCGGGGAGCTCTAACACAGATACGCAGTATTTT. It translates to CASSLNLAGSSNTDTQYF.

This clonotype was detected a few times. The V gene is TRBV6-6, the J gene TRBJ1-4, with D possibly matching TRBD1 (6 bases). Germline V gene lookup returns CDR1 MNHNY and CDR2 SVGAGI (reference sequence). The CDR3 contains 13 residues. The germline V and J ends were trimmed by 5 bases and 8 bases, with 12 bases remaining between them. The CDR3: CASSTGYGEKLFF. CDR3 DNA sequence: TGTGCCAGCAGTACAGGGTACGGAGAAAAACTGTTTTTT.